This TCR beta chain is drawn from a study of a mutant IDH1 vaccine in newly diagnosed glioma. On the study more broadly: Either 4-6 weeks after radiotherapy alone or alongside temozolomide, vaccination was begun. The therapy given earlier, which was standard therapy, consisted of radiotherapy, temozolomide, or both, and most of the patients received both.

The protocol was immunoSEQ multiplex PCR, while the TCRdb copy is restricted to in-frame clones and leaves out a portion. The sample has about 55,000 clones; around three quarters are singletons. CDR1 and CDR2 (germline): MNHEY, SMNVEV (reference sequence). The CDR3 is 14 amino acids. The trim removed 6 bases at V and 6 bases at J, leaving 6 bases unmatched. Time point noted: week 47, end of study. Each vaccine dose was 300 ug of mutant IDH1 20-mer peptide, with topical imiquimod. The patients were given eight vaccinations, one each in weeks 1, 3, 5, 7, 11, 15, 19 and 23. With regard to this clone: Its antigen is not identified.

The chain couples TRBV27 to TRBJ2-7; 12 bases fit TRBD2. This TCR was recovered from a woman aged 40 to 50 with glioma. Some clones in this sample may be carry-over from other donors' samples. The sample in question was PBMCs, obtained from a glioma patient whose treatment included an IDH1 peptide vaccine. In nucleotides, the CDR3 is TGTGCCAGCAGACTTCTGACTAGCGGGGGCGAGCAGTACTTC. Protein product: CASRLLTSGGEQYF.